Below, 17 T cell receptor beta chains from the same sample are listed, as sequenced in a study of OX40 agonist ivuxolimab in advanced cancers. Assay: immunoSEQ multiplex PCR; the TCRdb copy retains only in-frame clones and omits some. Among about 79,000 clones listed, roughly 87% were seen once. Here the sequenced sample was CD4+ or CD8+ T cells sorted from blood, taken in a trial of the OX40 agonist ivuxolimab. All receptors come from an adult with an advanced solid tumor such as melanoma, head and neck, liver or kidney cancer.

This chain uses TRBV7-8 with TRBJ1-4; 9 bases agree with TRBD1. Germline V CDR1 and CDR2: SGHVS, FQNEAQ. The CDR3 has 15 residues. V lost 3 bases and J lost 3; bases outside the gene matches: 2. CDR3 sequence (DNA): TGTGCCAGCAGCTTCGGACAGGGGTCTAATGAAAAACTGTTTTTT. Its translation is CASSFGQGSNEKLFF. The whole variable domain, filled in from reference TRBV7-8 and TRBJ1-4, reads GAGVSQSPRYKVAKRGQDVALRCDPISGHVSLFWYQQALGQGPEFLTYFQNEAQLDKSGLPSDRFFAERPEGSVSTLKIQRTQQEDSAVYLCASSFGQGSNEKLFFGSGTQLSVL.

The V call is TRBV29-1, the J call TRBJ2-1, with no clear D. From germline, CDR1 is SQVTM and CDR2 ANQGSEA. This CDR3 has 12 residues. The V gene lost 6 bases and the J gene lost 4 bases, with 10 bases spanning the gap. The CDR3 sequence: CSVDAGYNEQFF. In DNA form, the CDR3 reads TGCAGCGTGGACGCAGGTTACAATGAGCAGTTCTTC.

The rearrangement joins TRBV19 to TRBJ2-1, with 9 bases aligning to TRBD2. The CDR3 is 15 amino acids. Germline values: CDR1 LNHDA, CDR2 SQIVND (reference sequence). The trim removed 3 bases at V and 1 base at J, leaving 1 base unmatched. CDR3 bases: TGTGCCAGTAGTATCAGCGGGGGGTCCTACAATGAGCAGTTCTTC. Translation gives CASSISGGSYNEQFF.

V usage is TRBV27 and J usage is TRBJ1-2; D ambiguous. CDR1 and CDR2 (germline): MNHEY, SMNVEV (reference sequence). The CDR3 has 12 amino acids. The V end was cut by 6 bases, the J end by 7 bases, with 12 bases between. CDR3 nucleotide sequence: TGTGCCAGCAGAGAGTCGGGCCGTGGCTACACCTTC. Translating gives CASRESGRGYTF.

The chain uses TRBV27 and TRBJ2-3; 9 bases line up with TRBD1. CDR3 length: 16 amino acids. Trimming removed 5 bases from V and 0 bases from J; junction bases left unmatched: 6. Per the germline V gene, CDR1 is MNHEY and CDR2 is SMNVEV (reference sequence). CDR3 in amino acids: CASSPSDRGSTDTQYF. The CDR3 nucleotides read TGTGCCAGCAGTCCTTCTGACAGGGGGAGCACAGATACGCAGTATTTT.

The rearrangement joins TRBV5-6 to TRBJ1-2; D not resolved. There are 14 residues in the CDR3. V lost 0 bases, J lost 5 bases, and 11 bases lay in between. Germline lookup yields CDR1 SGHDT and CDR2 YYEEEE. CDR3 protein: CASSLAGGTYGYTF. The CDR3 nucleotides are TGTGCCAGCAGCTTGGCCGGAGGTACTTATGGCTACACCTTC.

The rearrangement uses TRBV14 and TRBJ1-1; maybe TRBD1 (5 bases). Germline V gene sequence: CDR1 SGHDN, CDR2 FVKESK. The CDR3 spans 13 residues. Trimming cost V 5 bases and J 1 base, with 8 bases left between them. The CDR3 sequence: CASSLQANTEAFF. The CDR3 coding sequence is TGTGCCAGCAGCTTACAGGCGAACACTGAAGCTTTCTTT.

This clone appeared once. This chain connects TRBV6-5 to TRBJ1-1; D is possibly TRBD1 (6 bases). V was pared by 5 bases and J by 4 bases, with 14 bases between. This CDR3 region has 14 residues. Per germline, CDR1 MNHEY and CDR2 SVGAGI. For the CDR3, the DNA is TGTGCCAGCAGTCAACTTGCACAGGGCACTGAAGCTTTCTTT. Amino acid sequence: CASSQLAQGTEAFF.

J is TRBJ1-1 and V is TRBV2; D is ambiguous. V was pared by 6 bases and J by 11 bases, with 16 bases between. Germline CDR1 reads SNHLY; CDR2 reads FYNNEI. CDR3 length: 12 amino acids. The CDR3 sequence is CASSRGGSSAFF. The CDR3 DNA sequence: TGTGCCAGCAGCCGGGGTGGGTCGTCGGCTTTCTTT.

The chain employs TRBV5-1 and TRBJ1-4, with 10 bases fitting TRBD1. The CDR3 has 14 residues. Germline CDR1 and CDR2: SGHRS and YFSETQ. V lost 4 bases, J lost 7 bases, and 4 bases stayed unmatched. CDR3 sequence reads: CASSTTGGVEKLFF. The CDR3 nucleotides are TGCGCCAGCAGCACGACAGGGGGCGTTGAAAAACTGTTTTTT.

This clone is a singleton in its sample. CDR3 DNA: TGTGCCAGAAGCGAAGACAGGGTTTATTCACCCCTCCACTTT. Translated: CARSEDRVYSPLHF. The chain links TRBV5-3 to TRBJ1-6; 7 positions match TRBD1. TRBV5-3 is labeled an ORF, and its function is uncertain. The V segment lost 4 bases and the J segment 8 bases; nucleotides outside the gene matches: 6. This CDR3 region has 14 residues.

The V and J genes are TRBV28 and TRBJ1-1; 9 nucleotides align to TRBD1. Per germline, CDR1 MDHEN and CDR2 SYDVKM. There are 15 residues in the CDR3. Trimming cost V 5 bases and J 5 bases; bases outside gene matches: 9. The DNA for the CDR3 is TGTGCCAGCAGTGGGGAAGGACAGGGGAGAACTGAAGCTTTCTTT. This codes for CASSGEGQGRTEAFF.

The J gene is TRBJ2-5, the V gene TRBV10-2; 13 bases agree with TRBD2. V shed 6 bases and J 1 base; nucleotides not matched to a gene: 5. The CDR3 is made up of 16 amino acids. Germline CDR1 WSHSY, CDR2 SAAADI. This CDR3 is CASSRTSGGSQETQYF. CDR3 nucleotide sequence: TGCGCCAGCAGCAGGACTAGCGGGGGCTCCCAAGAGACCCAGTACTTC.

The chain recombines TRBV18 with TRBJ2-5; D not certain. From germline, CDR1 is KGHSH and CDR2 LQKENI. V lost 6 bases to trimming and J lost 2 bases, with 13 bases between them. This CDR3 contains 14 residues. The CDR3 region has the DNA TGTGCCAGCTCTCCCAGCCTTCTACAAGAGACCCAGTACTTC. Translating gives CASSPSLLQETQYF.

The chain recombines TRBV6-5 with TRBJ1-1; 7 bases agree with TRBD1. The germline gives CDR1 MNHEY, CDR2 SVGAGI. Losses at the gene ends were 7 bases for V and 3 bases for J; bases not matched to a gene: 8. This CDR3 contains 14 residues. The CDR3 here is CASTLTGWDTEAFF. The DNA for the CDR3 is TGTGCCAGCACCTTGACAGGGTGGGACACTGAAGCTTTCTTT.

CDR3 in amino acids: CASSPGDGISNYGYTF. The CDR3 nucleotides are TGCGCCAGCAGCCCCGGGGACGGTATTTCTAACTATGGCTACACCTTC. The gene calls are TRBV5-1 and TRBJ1-2; D is perhaps TRBD1 (5 bases). This CDR3 spans 16 amino acids. Germline CDR1 and CDR2: SGHRS and YFSETQ. V lost 4 bases and J 0 bases, leaving 16 bases between the germline ends. Complete variable domain (other parts from reference TRBV5-1 and TRBJ1-2): KAGVTQTPRYLIKTRGQQVTLSCSPISGHRSVSWYQQTPGQGLQFLFEYFSETQRNKGNFPGRFSGRQFSNSRSEMNVSTLELGDSALYLCASSPGDGISNYGYTFGSGTRLTVV.

The chain has TRBV28 and TRBJ2-5; D may correspond to TRBD1 or TRBD2 (5 bases each). Germline CDR1 MDHEN, CDR2 SYDVKM. V was clipped by 5 bases and J by 4 bases, with 11 bases between them. This CDR3 is 13 amino acids long. CDR3 sequence reads: CASSTPGTETQYF. The CDR3 DNA reads TGTGCCAGCAGTACTCCAGGGACAGAGACCCAGTACTTC.